This TCR beta chain was sequenced in a study of cytomegalovirus exposure and HLA in healthy donors. CDR1 MDHEN and CDR2 SYDVKM come from the germline V gene. The ends lost 4 bases at V and 4 bases at J; junction bases unmatched: 6. This CDR3 has 15 residues. PCR amplification relied on 60 Vbeta primers (plus 13 Jbeta primers). TCRdb's copy holds only in-frame clones and misses some; the assay was immunoSEQ multiplex PCR. Of over 95,000 clones listed, about 80% are singletons. Healthy bone marrow donors formed the donor group. At the time of sampling, donors were nominally healthy, though unrecorded immune exposures were likely.

The source material was PBMCs. The chain joins TRBV28 to TRBJ1-4, with 7 bases aligning to TRBD1. This TCR was sampled from a human donor in good health. The CDR3 DNA reads TGTGCCAGCAGTTCCGACAGGGAGTATAATGAAAAACTGTTTTTT. Its translation: CASSSDREYNEKLFF.